The 5 T cell receptor beta chains listed next were all sequenced from one sample in a study of OX40 agonist ivuxolimab in advanced cancers. Some clones are missing from TCRdb's copy, which holds only in-frame ones; the method was immunoSEQ multiplex PCR. This repertoire shows 90,000 or so clones, around nine tenths found once; its top ten account for 2.6%. Sequenced material: CD4+ or CD8+ T cells sorted from blood, taken in a trial of the OX40 agonist ivuxolimab. These receptors were obtained from an adult with an advanced solid tumor such as melanoma, head and neck, liver or kidney cancer.

The genes are TRBV10-3 and TRBJ2-2; D is ambiguous. Germline V gives CDR1 ENHRY, CDR2 SYGVKD. V was shortened by 6 bases and J by 0 bases, with 5 bases between the two germline ends. CDR3 length equals 13 residues. The CDR3, as DNA: TGTGCCATCAGGTCCCCGAACACCGGGGAGCTGTTTTTT. This gives the protein CAIRSPNTGELFF.

The chain is built from TRBV5-4 and TRBJ2-7; TRBD1 agrees at 7 bases. This CDR3 contains 16 residues. The germline CDR1 and CDR2 sequences are SGHNT and YYREEE (reference sequence). V lost 0 bases, J lost 0 bases, and 6 bases stayed unmatched. The CDR3 nucleotides read TGTGCCAGCAGCTTGGCTGGGGCAGGGGGCTCCTACGAGCAGTACTTC. This encodes CASSLAGAGGSYEQYF. Based on the CDR3 plus reference TRBV5-4 and TRBJ2-7, the full variable domain is ETGVTQSPTHLIKTRGQQVTLRCSSQSGHNTVSWYQQALGQGPQFIFQYYREEENGRGNFPPRFSGLQFPNYSSELNVNALELDDSALYLCASSLAGAGGSYEQYFGPGTRLTVT.

The chain combines TRBV7-3 with TRBJ2-1, with 8 bases aligning to TRBD2. Per germline, CDR1 SGHTA and CDR2 FQGTGA. This CDR3 has 15 amino acids. V shed 5 bases, J shed 7 bases, and the junction held 10 bases outside the gene matches. The CDR3 reads CASSQGGGRRNEQFF. In nucleotides, the CDR3 is TGTGCCAGCAGCCAGGGTGGCGGGAGGAGAAATGAGCAGTTCTTC.

This clone has a single count. This chain connects TRBV10-3 to TRBJ1-2; D not certain. The V gene lost 10 bases and the J gene lost 0 bases, with 12 bases spanning the gap. CDR1 and CDR2 from the germline V gene are ENHRY and SYGVKD. The CDR3 spans 13 residues. This CDR3 reads CATRHPANYGYTF. CDR3 nucleotide sequence: TGTGCCACAAGACATCCAGCTAACTATGGCTACACCTTC.

The chain combines TRBV6-5 with TRBJ1-1; TRBD1 might be the D (6 bases). The CDR3 is made up of 13 amino acids. CDR1 is MNHEY and CDR2 is SVGAGI in the germline V gene. Trimming pared 6 bases from V and 5 bases from J, leaving 13 bases between. CDR3 sequence reads: CASRQGKGTEAFF. The CDR3, as DNA: TGTGCCAGCAGACAGGGTAAGGGAACTGAAGCTTTCTTT.